The sample holds a few counts of the clone carrying this T cell receptor beta chain. Antigen unknown. The sample originates from a study of T cell repertoires in cytomegalovirus infection. Findings and caveats of the study: Predominance within the ex vivo response was attributable to HLA-C-restricted CMV-specific TCR beta clonotypes. Summed frequency of shared TCR beta families picked out CMV carriers who also had the relevant HLA.

The CDR3 runs 13 residues. Germline lookup yields CDR1 SEHNR and CDR2 FQNEAQ (reference sequence). The V and J ends lost 4 bases and 7 bases respectively, with 14 bases between them. TCRdb used MiXCR to reprocess the reads, holding one entry per CDR3 protein. Among some 230,000 distinct CDR3 sequences listed, approximately 24% were seen once. This clonotype originated in a human donor in good health (CMV status not recorded). Some clones in this sample may be carry-over from other donors' samples. The sequenced sample was CD8+ T cells from PBMCs. V usage is TRBV7-9 and J usage is TRBJ2-7; D not resolved. The CDR3 DNA reads as TGTGCCAGCAGCTCCCGTGAGGCCGGGGAGCAGTACTTC. This gives the protein CASSSREAGEQYF.